Presented here are 8 T cell receptor beta chains from one specimen sequenced in a study of blood T cell repertoires in COVID-19. Data came from immunoSEQ multiplex PCR; TCRdb stores just in-frame clones and leaves some out. The sample holds 35,000 to 55,000 clones; approximately 90% are singletons and the top ten take about 6%. Sequencing was done on a sample of peripheral blood. These receptors were obtained from a human donor in a cohort sampled during active COVID-19.

This clone was seen once. The chain joins TRBV7-2 to TRBJ2-1; 10 bases are a match to TRBD2. The length of the CDR3 is 15 residues. J was trimmed by 8 bases and V by 3 bases; bases with no gene match: 7. CDR1 is SGHTA and CDR2 is FQGNSA in the germline V gene. CDR3 bases: TGTGCCAGCAGCTTCTCCTATAGCGGGGGGTATGAGCAGTTCTTC. Translated, it gives CASSFSYSGGYEQFF.

This clone was observed a single time. The V and J genes are TRBV30 and TRBJ1-3; weak D call: TRBD1 (6 bases). Trimming cost V 6 bases and J 0 bases, with 9 bases left between them. CDR3 size: 13 residues. The germline V gene encodes CDR1 GTSNPN and CDR2 SVGIG (reference sequence). The CDR3 spells CACKQGSGNTIYF. CDR3 DNA sequence: TGTGCCTGCAAACAGGGCTCTGGAAACACCATATATTTT.

This chain uses TRBV27 with TRBJ1-5; TRBD1 might be the D (5 bases). V was pared by 5 bases and J by 1 base, with 6 bases between. Germline V gene lookup returns CDR1 MNHEY and CDR2 SMNVEV (reference sequence). There are 13 residues in the CDR3. The CDR3 protein is CASSDRSNQPQHF. The CDR3 coding sequence is TGTGCCAGCAGTGACAGAAGCAATCAGCCCCAGCATTTT.

This chain joins TRBV11-3 and TRBJ2-1; 8 bases line up with TRBD2. V dropped 8 bases and J dropped 4; count of bases not matched to a gene: 7. Per the germline V gene, CDR1 is SGHNT and CDR2 is YENEEA. This CDR3 is 14 amino acids long. The CDR3 DNA reads as TGTGCCAGCGGTACTAGCGGTCGATACAATGAGCAGTTCTTC. Translation gives CASGTSGRYNEQFF.

This rearrangement joins TRBV30 to TRBJ1-2; D ambiguous. The V end was cut by 3 bases, the J end by 4 bases, with 9 bases between. The CDR3 has 12 amino acids. Germline CDR1 reads GTSNPN; CDR2 reads SVGIG (reference sequence). CDR3 nucleotide sequence: TGTGCCTGGAGCAGAATACGCTATGGCTACACCTTC. It encodes CAWSRIRYGYTF. Full variable domain (missing parts from reference TRBV30 and TRBJ1-2): SQTIHQWPATLVQPVGSPLSLECTVEGTSNPNLYWYRQAAGRGLQLLFYSVGIGQISSEVPQNLSASRPQDRQFILSSKKLLLSDSGFYLCAWSRIRYGYTFGSGTRLTVV.

This clone occurred once. The chain carries TRBV6-2 or TRBV6-3 and TRBJ2-1; D is perhaps TRBD1 (6 bases). Germline CDR1 reads MNHEY; CDR2 reads SVGEGT. V was shortened by 6 bases and J by 6 bases, with 12 bases between the two germline ends. The CDR3 is 13 residues long. The CDR3 spells CASSLDRFNEQFF. CDR3 in DNA: TGTGCCAGCAGCTTAGACAGGTTCAATGAGCAGTTCTTC.

This sequence joins TRBV29-1 and TRBJ2-7; 11 bases match TRBD1. This CDR3 has 13 residues. The ends lost 6 bases at V and 5 bases at J; junction bases unmatched: 6. CDR1 and CDR2 (germline): SQVTM, ANQGSEA. The CDR3 protein is CSVGTGGYNEQYF. The CDR3 nucleotides are TGCAGCGTCGGGACAGGGGGATACAACGAGCAGTACTTC.

V gene TRBV28 combines with J gene TRBJ1-2; 9 nucleotides agree with TRBD1. J gave up 1 base and V 7 bases, and 10 bases lay outside the gene matches. CDR1 and CDR2 from the germline V gene are MDHEN and SYDVKM. The CDR3 runs 16 residues. CDR3 nucleotide sequence: TGTGCCAGCACCAAAACCGGGACAGGGCTTAACTATGGCTACACCTTC. As protein: CASTKTGTGLNYGYTF.